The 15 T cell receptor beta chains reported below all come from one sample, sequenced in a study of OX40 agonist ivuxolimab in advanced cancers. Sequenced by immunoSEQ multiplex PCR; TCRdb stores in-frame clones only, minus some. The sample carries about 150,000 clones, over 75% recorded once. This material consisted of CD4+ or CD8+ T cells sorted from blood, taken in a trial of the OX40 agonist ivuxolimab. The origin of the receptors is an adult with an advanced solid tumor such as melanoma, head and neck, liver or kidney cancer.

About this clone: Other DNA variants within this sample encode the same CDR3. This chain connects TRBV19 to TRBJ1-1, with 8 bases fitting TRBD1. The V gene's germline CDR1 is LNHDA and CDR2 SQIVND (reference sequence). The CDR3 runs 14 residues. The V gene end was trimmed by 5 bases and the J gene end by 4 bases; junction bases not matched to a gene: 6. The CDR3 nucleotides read TGTGCCAGTAGTCTTGGACAGGGAGGCACTGAAGCTTTCTTT. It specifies CASSLGQGGTEAFF. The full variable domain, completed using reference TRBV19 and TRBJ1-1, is DGGITQSPKYLFRKEGQNVTLSCEQNLNHDAMYWYRQDPGQGLRLIYYSQIVNDFQKGDIAEGYSVSREKKESFPLTVTSAQKNPTAFYLCASSLGQGGTEAFFGQGTRLTVV.

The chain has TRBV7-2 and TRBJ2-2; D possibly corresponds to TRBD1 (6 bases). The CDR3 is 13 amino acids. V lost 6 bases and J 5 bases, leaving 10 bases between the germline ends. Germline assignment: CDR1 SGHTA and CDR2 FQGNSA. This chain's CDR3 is CASRPQGTGELFF. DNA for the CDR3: TGTGCCAGCAGACCACAGGGAACCGGGGAGCTGTTTTTT.

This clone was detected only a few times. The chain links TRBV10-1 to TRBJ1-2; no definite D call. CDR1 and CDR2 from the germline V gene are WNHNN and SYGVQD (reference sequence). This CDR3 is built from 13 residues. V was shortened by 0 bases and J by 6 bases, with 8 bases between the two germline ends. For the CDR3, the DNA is TGCGCCAGCAGTGAGTCGAGGGAAGATGGCTACACCTTC. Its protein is CASSESREDGYTF.

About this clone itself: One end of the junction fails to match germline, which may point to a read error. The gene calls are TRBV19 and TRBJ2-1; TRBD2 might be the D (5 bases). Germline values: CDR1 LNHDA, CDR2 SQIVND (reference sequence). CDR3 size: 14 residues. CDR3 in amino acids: CASSIVTDSNAQFF. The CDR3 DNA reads TGTGCCAGTAGTATAGTCACGGACTCTAATGCGCAGTTCTTC.

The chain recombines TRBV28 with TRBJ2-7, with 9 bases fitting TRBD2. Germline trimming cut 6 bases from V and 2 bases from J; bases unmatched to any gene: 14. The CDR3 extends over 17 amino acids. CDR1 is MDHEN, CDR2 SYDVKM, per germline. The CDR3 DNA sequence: TGTGCCAGCAGCCGGGGAGCGGGGACTAGCCCGGCCTACGAGCAGTACTTC. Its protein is CASSRGAGTSPAYEQYF. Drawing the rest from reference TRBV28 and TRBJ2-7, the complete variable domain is DVKVTQSSRYLVKRTGEKVFLECVQDMDHENMFWYRQDPGLGLRLIYFSYDVKMKEKGDIPEGYSVSREKKERFSLILESASTNQTSMYLCASSRGAGTSPAYEQYFGPGTRLTVT.

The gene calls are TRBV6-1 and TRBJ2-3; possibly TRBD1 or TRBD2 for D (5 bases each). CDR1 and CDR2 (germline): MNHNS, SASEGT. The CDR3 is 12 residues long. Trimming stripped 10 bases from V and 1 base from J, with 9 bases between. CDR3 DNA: TGTGCCATCGGGGCGGGCACAGATACGCAGTATTTT. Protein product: CAIGAGTDTQYF.

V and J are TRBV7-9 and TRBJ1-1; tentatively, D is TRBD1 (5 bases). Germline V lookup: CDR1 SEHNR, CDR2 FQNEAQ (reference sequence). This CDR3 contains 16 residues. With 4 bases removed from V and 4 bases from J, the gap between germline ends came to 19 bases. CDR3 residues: CASSYPQVRDGTEAFF. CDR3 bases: TGTGCCAGCAGCTACCCCCAGGTGCGGGACGGCACTGAAGCTTTCTTT.

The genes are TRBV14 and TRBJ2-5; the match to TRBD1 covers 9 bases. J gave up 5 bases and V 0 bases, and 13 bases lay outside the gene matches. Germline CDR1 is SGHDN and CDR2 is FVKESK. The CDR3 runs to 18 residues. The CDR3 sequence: CASSQDLRTGVLRETQYF. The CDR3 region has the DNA TGTGCCAGCAGCCAAGACCTCAGGACAGGGGTTTTGAGGGAGACCCAGTACTTC.

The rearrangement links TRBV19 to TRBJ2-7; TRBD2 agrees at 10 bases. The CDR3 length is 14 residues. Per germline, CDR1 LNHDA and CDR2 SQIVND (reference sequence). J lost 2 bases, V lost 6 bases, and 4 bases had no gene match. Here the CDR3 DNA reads TGTGCCAGTAGCCGGACTAGCGGAACCTACGAGCAGTACTTC. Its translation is CASSRTSGTYEQYF. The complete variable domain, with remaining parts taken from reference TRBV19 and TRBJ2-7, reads DGGITQSPKYLFRKEGQNVTLSCEQNLNHDAMYWYRQDPGQGLRLIYYSQIVNDFQKGDIAEGYSVSREKKESFPLTVTSAQKNPTAFYLCASSRTSGTYEQYFGPGTRLTVT.

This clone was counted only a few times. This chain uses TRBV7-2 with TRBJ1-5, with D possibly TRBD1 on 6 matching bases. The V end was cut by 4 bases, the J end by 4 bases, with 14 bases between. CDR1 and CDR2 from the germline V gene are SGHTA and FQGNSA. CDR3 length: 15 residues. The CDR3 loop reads CASSSLGQPNQPQHF. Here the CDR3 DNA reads TGTGCCAGCAGCTCACTAGGACAGCCTAATCAGCCCCAGCATTTT.

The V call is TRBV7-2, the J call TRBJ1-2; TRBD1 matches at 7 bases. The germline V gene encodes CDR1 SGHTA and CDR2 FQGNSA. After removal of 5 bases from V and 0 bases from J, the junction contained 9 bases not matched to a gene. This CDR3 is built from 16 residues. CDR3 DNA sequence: TGTGCCAGCAGCCCGTTAGACAGGGCCGCTAACTATGGCTACACCTTC. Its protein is CASSPLDRAANYGYTF.

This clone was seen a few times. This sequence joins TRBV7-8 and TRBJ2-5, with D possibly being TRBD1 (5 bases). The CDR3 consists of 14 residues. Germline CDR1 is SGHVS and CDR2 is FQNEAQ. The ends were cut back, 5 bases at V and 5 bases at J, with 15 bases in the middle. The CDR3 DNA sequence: TGTGCCAGCAGCCTAAGACAGATCATGGAGACCCAGTACTTC. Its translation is CASSLRQIMETQYF.

The CDR3 nucleotides are TGTGCCAGCAGCGTAAATGGGAATAGCGGCTACAATGAGCAGTTCTTC. Translating it yields CASSVNGNSGYNEQFF. V and J are TRBV9 and TRBJ2-1; maybe TRBD2 (6 bases). Germline V lookup: CDR1 SGDLS, CDR2 YYNGEE. This CDR3 comprises 16 residues. V was pared by 1 base and J by 3 bases, with 14 bases between.

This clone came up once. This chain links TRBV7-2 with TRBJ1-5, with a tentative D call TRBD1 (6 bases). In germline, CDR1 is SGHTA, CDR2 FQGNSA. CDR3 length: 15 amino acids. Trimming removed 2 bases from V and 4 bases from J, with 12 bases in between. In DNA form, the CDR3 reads TGTGCCAGCAGCTTATTTGGACAGCAAAATCAGCCCCAGCATTTT. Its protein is CASSLFGQQNQPQHF.

CDR3 nucleotides: TGTGCCAGCACGGCTTCAGGCAATCAGCCCCAGCATTTT. Encoded protein: CASTASGNQPQHF. The chain links TRBV2 to TRBJ1-5; no reliable D call. The length of the CDR3 is 13 residues. The V gene lost 7 bases and the J gene lost 2 bases, with 9 bases spanning the gap. The germline gives CDR1 SNHLY, CDR2 FYNNEI.